This TCR beta chain emerged from a study of read filtering for tumor transcriptome and immune sequencing. About the research overall: R-ISS stage counts were under ten for I, 15 to 20 for II, six or seven for III. DNase treatment preceded whole-transcriptome library preparation.

The library was built from about 400 ng RNA with molecular barcoded adaptors for alpha/delta and beta/gamma chains. TCRdb ran MiXCR on the reads and lists one entry per CDR3 protein. The sample contains 35,000 to 50,000 distinct CDR3 sequences, 15% to 20% of which appear only once. Many counts were recorded for this clonotype. The germline CDR1 and CDR2 sequences are LGHNA and YSLEER. V lost 0 bases to trimming and J lost 4 bases; unmatched junction nucleotides: 8. The CDR3 length is 17 residues. The material sequenced was a population of CD138-negative cells sorted from bone marrow. The source is a donor older than 35 with multiple myeloma. The chain links TRBV4-3 to TRBJ2-2; 7 bases are shared with TRBD1. DNA for the CDR3: TGCGCCAGCAGCCAAGAACTCGGGCAGGGGGTCACCGGGGAGCTGTTTTTT. Its translation: CASSQELGQGVTGELFF.